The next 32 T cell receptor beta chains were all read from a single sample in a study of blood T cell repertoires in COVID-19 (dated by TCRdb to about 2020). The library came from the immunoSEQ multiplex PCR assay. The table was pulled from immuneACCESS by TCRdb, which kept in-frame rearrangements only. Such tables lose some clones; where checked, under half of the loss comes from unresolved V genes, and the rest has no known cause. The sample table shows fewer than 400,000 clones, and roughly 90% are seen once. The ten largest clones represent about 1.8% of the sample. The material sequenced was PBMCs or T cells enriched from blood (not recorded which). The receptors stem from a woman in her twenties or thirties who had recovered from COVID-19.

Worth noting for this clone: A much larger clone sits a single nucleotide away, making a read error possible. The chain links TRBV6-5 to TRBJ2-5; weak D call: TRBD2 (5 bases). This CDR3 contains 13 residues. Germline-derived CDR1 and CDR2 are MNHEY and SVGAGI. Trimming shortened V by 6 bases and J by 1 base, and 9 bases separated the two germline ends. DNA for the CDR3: TGTGCCAGCAGCCCCCGGGGCCAAGAGACCCAGTACTTC. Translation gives CASSPRGQETQYF.

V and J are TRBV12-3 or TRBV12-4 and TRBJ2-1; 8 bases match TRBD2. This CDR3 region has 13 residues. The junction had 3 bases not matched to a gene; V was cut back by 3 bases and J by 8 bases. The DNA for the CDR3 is TGTGCCAGCAGTTTGGGAGCGGGAGATGAGCAGTTCTTC. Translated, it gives CASSLGAGDEQFF.

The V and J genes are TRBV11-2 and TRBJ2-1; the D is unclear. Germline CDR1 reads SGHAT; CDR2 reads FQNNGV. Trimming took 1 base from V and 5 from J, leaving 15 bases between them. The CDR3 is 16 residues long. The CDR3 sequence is CASSLAPSFYDNEQFF. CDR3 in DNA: TGTGCCAGCAGCTTAGCACCTAGTTTTTACGACAATGAGCAGTTCTTC.

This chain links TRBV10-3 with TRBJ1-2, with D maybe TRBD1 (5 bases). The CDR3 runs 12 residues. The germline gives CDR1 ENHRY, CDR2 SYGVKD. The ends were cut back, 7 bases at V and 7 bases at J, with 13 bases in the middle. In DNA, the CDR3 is TGTGCCATCAACTCAGGGCTACGTGGCTACACCTTC. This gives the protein CAINSGLRGYTF.

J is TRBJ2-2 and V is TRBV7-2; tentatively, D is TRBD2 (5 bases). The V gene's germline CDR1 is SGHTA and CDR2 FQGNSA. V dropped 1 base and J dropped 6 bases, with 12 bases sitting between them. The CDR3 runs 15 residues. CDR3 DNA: TGTGCCAGCAGCTTAGTCCCTAGCCCCTCCGGGGAGCTGTTTTTT. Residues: CASSLVPSPSGELFF.

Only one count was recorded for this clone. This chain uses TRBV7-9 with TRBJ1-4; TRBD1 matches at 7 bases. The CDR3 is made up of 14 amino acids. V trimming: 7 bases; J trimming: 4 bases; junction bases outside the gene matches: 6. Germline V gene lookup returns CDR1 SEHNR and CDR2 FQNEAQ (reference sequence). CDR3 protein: CASTETGHNEKLFF. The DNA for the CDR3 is TGTGCCAGCACGGAGACAGGGCATAATGAAAAACTGTTTTTT.

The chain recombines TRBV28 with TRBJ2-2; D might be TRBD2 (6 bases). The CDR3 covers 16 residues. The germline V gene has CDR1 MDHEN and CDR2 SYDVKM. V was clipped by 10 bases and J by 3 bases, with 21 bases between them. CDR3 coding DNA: TGTGCCACAAGACGTATCTGGGGAGGCGACACCGGGGAGCTGTTTTTT. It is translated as CATRRIWGGDTGELFF.

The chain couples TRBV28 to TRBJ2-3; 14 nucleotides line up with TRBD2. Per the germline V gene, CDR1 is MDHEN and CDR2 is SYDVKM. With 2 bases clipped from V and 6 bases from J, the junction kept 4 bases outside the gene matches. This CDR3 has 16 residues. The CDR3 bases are TGTGCCAGCAGTTTACAGGGACTAGCGGGAGTGGATACGCAGTATTTT. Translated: CASSLQGLAGVDTQYF.

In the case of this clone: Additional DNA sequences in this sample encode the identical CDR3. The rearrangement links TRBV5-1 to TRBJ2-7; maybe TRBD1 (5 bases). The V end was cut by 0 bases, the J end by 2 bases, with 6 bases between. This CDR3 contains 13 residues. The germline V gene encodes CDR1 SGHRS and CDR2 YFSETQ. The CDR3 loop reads CASSLDRTYEQYF. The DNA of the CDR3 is TGCGCCAGCAGCTTGGACAGGACCTACGAGCAGTACTTC.

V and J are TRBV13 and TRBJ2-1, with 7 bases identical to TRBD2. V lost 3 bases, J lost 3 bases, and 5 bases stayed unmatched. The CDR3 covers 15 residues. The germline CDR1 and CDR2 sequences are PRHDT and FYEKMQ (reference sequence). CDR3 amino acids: CASSLAGDDYNEQFF. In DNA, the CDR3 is TGTGCCAGCAGCTTGGCGGGGGACGACTACAATGAGCAGTTCTTC.

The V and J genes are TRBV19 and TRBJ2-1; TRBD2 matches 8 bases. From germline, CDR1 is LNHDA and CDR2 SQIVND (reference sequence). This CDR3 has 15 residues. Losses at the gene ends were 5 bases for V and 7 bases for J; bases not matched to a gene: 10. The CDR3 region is CASSPAGVRGNEQFF. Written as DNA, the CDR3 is TGTGCCAGTAGTCCAGCGGGGGTAAGAGGGAATGAGCAGTTCTTC.

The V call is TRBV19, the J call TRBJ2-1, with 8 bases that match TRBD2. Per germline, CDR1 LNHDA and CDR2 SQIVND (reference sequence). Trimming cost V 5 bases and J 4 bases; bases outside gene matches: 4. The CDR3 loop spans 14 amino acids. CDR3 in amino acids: CASSSGLGYNEQFF. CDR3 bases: TGTGCCAGTAGTTCGGGACTAGGATACAATGAGCAGTTCTTC. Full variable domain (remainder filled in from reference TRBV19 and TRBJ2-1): DGGITQSPKYLFRKEGQNVTLSCEQNLNHDAMYWYRQDPGQGLRLIYYSQIVNDFQKGDIAEGYSVSREKKESFPLTVTSAQKNPTAFYLCASSSGLGYNEQFFGPGTRLTVL.

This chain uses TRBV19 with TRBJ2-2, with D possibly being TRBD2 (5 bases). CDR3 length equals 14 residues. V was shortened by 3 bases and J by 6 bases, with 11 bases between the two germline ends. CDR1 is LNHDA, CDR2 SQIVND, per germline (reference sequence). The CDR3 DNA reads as TGTGCCAGTAGTATTCGGGGTGGTCCCGGGGAGCTGTTTTTT. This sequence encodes CASSIRGGPGELFF.

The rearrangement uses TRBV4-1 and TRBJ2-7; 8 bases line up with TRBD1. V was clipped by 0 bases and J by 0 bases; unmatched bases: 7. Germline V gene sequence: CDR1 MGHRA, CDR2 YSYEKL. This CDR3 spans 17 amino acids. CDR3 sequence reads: CASSQDPGGAVSYEQYF. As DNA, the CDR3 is TGCGCCAGCAGCCAAGATCCAGGGGGCGCGGTCTCCTACGAGCAGTACTTC.

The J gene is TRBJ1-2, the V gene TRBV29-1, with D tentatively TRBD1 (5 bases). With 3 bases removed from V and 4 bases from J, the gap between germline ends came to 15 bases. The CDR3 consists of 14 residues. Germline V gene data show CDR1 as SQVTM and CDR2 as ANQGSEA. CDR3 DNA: TGCAGCGTTGATCAGGCCCGCGGGGGCTATGGCTACACCTTC. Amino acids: CSVDQARGGYGYTF.

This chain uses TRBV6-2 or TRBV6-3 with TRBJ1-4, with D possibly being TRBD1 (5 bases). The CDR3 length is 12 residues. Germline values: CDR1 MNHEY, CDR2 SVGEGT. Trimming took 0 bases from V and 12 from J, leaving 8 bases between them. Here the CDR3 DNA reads TGTGCCAGCAGTTACTCGGGGGAGGAACTGTTTTTT. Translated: CASSYSGEELFF.

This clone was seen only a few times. CDR3 DNA: TGTGCCAGCAGTTACTCTGTAGCCCAGGGCTACGAGCAGTACTTC. Translating it yields CASSYSVAQGYEQYF. The rearrangement links TRBV6-5 to TRBJ2-7; a possible D gene is TRBD1 (5 bases). CDR1 is MNHEY, CDR2 SVGAGI, per germline. CDR3 size: 15 residues. V lost 0 bases and J lost 3, with 12 bases in between.

The DNA of the CDR3 is TGTGCCAGCTCACCACCGAGGACGGGGGGCTTTGACTCTGGGGCCAACGTCCTGACTTTC. Its translation: CASSPPRTGGFDSGANVLTF. The genes are TRBV18 and TRBJ2-6; possibly TRBD2 for D (7 bases). This CDR3 contains 20 residues. V was shortened by 0 bases and J by 0 bases, with 18 bases between the two germline ends. Germline-derived CDR1 and CDR2 are KGHSH and LQKENI.

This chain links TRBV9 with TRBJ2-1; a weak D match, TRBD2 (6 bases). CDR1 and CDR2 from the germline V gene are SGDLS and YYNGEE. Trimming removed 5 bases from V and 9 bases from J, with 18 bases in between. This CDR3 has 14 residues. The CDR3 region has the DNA TGTGCCAGCAGTTCAAACCTTGCGGGGCTTGAGCAGTTCTTC. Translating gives CASSSNLAGLEQFF.

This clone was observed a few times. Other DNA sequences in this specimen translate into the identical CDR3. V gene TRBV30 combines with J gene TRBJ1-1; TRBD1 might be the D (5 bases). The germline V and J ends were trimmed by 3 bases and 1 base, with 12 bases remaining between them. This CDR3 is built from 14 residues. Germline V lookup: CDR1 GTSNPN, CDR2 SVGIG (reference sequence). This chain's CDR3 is CAWRPTDGNTEAFF. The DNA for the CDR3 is TGTGCCTGGAGGCCGACAGATGGGAACACTGAAGCTTTCTTT.

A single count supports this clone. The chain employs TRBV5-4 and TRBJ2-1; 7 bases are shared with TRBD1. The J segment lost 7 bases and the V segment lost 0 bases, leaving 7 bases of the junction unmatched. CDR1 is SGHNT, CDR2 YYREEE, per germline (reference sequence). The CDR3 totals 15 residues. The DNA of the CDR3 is TGTGCCAGCAGCTTGGCCCAGACAGGGCGTAATGAGCAGTTCTTC. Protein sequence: CASSLAQTGRNEQFF.

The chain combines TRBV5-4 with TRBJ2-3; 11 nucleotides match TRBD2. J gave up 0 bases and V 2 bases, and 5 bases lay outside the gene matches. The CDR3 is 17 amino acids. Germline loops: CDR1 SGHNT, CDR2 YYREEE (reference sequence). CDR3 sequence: CASSFRLAGLSTDTQYF. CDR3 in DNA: TGTGCCAGCAGCTTCCGACTAGCGGGATTGAGCACAGATACGCAGTATTTT.

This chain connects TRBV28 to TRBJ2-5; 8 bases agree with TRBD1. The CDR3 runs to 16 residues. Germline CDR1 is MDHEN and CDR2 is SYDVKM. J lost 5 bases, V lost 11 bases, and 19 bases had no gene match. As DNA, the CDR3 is TGTGCCTCAACTACAGGACAGGGTGTCAGCGGTGAGACCCAGTACTTC. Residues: CASTTGQGVSGETQYF.

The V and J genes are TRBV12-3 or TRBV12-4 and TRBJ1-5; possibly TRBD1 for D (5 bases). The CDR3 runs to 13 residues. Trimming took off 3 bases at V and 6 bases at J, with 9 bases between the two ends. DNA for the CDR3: TGTGCCAGCAGTTTGGGGCAAGGTCAGCCCCAGCATTTT. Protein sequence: CASSLGQGQPQHF.

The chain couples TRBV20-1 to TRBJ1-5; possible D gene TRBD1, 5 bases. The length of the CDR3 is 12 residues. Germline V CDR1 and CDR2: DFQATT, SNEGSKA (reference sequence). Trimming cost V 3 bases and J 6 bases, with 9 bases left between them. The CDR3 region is CSASSGVQPQHF. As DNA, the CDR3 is TGCAGTGCTAGTTCGGGGGTTCAGCCCCAGCATTTT.

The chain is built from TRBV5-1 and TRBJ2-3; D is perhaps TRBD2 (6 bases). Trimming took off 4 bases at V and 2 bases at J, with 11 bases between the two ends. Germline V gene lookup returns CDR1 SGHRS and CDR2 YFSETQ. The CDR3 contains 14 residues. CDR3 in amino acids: CASSPRGSTDTQYF. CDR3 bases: TGCGCCAGCAGCCCTCGGGGGTCCACAGATACGCAGTATTTT.

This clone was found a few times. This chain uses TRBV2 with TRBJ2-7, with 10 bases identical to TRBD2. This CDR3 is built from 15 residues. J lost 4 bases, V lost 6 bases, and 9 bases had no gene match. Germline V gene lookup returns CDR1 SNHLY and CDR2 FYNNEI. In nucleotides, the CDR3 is TGTGCCAGCAGACAAGGGACTAGCGCTGTATACGAGCAGTACTTC. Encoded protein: CASRQGTSAVYEQYF.

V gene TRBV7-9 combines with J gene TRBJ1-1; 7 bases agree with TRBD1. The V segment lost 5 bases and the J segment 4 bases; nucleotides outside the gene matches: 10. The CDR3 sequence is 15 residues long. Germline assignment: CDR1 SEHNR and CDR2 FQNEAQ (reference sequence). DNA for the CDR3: TGTGCCAGCAGCCCTCGAGGGCAGGGGGGCACTGAAGCTTTCTTT. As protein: CASSPRGQGGTEAFF.

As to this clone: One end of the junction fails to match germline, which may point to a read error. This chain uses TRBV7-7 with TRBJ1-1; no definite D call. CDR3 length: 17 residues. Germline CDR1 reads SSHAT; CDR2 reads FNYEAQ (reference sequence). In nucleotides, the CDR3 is TGTGCTAGCAGCTTATTTGTGGAGGCCCGGGGGAACACTGAAGCTTTCTTT. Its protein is CASSLFVEARGNTEAFF.

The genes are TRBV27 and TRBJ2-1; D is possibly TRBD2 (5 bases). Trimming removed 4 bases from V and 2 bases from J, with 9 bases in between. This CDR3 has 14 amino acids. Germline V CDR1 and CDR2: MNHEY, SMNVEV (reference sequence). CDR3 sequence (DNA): TGTGCCAGCAGTTCCGGGGATCCCTACAATGAGCAGTTCTTC. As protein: CASSSGDPYNEQFF.

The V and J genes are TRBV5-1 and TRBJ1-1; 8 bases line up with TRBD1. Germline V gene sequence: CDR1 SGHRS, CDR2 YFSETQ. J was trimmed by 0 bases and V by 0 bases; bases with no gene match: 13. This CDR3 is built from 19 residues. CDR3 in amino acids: CASSLAFRTGRQMNTEAFF. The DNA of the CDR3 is TGCGCCAGCAGCTTGGCCTTCAGGACAGGGCGTCAAATGAACACTGAAGCTTTCTTT.

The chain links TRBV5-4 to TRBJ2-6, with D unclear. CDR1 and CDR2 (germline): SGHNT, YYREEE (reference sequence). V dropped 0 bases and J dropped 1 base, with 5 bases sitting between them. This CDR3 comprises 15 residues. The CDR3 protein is CASSLVESGANVLTF. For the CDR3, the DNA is TGTGCCAGCAGCTTGGTAGAGTCTGGGGCCAACGTCCTGACTTTC.